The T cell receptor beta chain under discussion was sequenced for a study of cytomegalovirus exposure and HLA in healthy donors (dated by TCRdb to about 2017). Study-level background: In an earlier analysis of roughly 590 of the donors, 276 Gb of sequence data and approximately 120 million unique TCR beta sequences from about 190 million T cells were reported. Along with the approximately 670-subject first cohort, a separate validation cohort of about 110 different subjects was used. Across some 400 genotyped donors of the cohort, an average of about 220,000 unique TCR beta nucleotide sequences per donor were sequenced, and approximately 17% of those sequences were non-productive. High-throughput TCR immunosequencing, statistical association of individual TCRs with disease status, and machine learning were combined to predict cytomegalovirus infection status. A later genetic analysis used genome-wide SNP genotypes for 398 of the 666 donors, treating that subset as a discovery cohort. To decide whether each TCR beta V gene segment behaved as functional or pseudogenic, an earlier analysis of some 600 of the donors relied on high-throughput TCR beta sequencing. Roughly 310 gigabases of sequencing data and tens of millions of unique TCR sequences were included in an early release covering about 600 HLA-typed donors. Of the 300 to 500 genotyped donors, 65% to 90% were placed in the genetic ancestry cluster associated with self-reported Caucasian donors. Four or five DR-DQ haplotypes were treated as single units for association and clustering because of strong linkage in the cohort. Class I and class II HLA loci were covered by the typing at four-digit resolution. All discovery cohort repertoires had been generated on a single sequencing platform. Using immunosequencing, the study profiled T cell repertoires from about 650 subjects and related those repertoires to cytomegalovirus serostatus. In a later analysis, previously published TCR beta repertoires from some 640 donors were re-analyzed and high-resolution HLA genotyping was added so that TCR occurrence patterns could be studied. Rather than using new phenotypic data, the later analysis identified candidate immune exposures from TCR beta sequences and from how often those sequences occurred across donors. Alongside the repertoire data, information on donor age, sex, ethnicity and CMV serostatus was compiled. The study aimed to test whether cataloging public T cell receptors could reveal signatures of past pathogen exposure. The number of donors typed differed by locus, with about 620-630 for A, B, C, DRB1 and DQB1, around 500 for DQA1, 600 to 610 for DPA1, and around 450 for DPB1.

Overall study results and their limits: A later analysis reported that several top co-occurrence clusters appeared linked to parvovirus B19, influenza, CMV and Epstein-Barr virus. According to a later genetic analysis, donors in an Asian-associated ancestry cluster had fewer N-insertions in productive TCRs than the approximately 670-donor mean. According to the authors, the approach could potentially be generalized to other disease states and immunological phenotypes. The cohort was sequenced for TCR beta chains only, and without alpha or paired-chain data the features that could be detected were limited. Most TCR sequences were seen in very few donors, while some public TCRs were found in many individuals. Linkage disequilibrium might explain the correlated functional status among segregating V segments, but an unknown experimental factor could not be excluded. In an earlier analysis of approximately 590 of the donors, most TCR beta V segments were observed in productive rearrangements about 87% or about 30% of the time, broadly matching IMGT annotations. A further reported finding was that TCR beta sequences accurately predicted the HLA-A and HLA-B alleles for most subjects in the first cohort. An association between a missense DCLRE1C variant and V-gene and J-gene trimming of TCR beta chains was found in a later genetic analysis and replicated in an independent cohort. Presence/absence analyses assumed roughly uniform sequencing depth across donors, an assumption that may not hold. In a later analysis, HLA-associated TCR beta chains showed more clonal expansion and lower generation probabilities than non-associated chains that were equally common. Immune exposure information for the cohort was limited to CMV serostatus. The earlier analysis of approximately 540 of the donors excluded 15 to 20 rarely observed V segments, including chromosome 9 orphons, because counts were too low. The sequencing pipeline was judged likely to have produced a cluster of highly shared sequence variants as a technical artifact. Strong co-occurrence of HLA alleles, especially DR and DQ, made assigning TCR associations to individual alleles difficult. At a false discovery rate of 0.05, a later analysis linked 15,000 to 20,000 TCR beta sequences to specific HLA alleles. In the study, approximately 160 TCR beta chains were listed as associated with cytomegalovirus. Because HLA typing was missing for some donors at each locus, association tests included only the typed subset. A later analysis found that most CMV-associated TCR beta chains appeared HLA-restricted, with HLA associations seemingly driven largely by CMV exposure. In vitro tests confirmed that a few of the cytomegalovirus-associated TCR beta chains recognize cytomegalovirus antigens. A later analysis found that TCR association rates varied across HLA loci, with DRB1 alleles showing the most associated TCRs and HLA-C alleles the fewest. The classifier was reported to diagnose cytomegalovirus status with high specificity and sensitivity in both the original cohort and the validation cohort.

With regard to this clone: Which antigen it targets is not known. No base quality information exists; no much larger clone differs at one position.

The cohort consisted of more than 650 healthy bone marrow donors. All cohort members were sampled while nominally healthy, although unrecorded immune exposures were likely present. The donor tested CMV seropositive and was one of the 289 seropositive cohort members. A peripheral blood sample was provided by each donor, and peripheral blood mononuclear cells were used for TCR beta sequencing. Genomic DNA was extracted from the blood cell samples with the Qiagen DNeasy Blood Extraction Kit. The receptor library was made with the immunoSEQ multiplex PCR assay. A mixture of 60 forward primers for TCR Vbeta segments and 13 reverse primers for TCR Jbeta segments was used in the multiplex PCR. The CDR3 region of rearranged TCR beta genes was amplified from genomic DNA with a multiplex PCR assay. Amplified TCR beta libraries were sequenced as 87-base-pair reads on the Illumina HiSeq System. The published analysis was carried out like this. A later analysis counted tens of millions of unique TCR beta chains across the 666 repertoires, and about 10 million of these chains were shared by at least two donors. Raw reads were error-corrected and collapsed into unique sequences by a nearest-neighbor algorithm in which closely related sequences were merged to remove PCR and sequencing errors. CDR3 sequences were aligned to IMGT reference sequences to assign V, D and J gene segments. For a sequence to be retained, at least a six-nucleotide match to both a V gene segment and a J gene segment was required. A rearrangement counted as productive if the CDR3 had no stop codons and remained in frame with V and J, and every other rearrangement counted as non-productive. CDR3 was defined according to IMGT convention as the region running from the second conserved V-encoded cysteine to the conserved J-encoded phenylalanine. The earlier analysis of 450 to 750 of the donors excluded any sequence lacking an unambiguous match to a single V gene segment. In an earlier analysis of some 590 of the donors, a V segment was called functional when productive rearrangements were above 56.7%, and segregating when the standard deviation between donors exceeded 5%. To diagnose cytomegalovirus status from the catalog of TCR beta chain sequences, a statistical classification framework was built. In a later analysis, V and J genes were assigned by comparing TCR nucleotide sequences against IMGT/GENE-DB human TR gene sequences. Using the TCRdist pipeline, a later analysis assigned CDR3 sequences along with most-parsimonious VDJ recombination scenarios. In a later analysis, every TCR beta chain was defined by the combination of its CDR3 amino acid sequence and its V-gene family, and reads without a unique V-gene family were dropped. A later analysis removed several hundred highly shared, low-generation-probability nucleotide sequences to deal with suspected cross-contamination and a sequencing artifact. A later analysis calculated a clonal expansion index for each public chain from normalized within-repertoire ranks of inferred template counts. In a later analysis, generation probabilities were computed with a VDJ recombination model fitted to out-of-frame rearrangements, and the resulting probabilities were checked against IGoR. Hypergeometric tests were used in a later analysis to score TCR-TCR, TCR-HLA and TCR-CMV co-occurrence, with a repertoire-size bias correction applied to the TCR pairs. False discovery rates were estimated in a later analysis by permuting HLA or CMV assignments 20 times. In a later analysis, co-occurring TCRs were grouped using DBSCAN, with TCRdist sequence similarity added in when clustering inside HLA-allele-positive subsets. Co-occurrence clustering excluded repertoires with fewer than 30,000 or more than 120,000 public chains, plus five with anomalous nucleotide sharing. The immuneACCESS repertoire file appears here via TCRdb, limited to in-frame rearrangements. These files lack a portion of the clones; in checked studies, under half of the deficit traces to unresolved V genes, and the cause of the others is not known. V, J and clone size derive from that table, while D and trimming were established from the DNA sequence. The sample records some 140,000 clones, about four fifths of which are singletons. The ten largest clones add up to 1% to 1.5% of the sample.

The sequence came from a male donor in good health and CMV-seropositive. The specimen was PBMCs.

The CDR3 reads CASNRRGGNNEQFF. The DNA reads as follows: TGTGCCAGTAATCGGCGGGGGGGAAACAATGAGCAGTTCTTC. This sequence uses TRBV19 and TRBJ2-1; TRBD2 aligns with 9 central bases. Ends trimmed: V by 7 bases, J by 5 bases; bases unmatched to a gene: 6. Reading from cysteine to phenylalanine, the CDR3 counts 14 amino acids. CDR3 DNA only is kept here, 42 bases in frame from base 1. From the germline V gene (reference sequence), CDR1 is LNHDA and CDR2 is SQIVND.